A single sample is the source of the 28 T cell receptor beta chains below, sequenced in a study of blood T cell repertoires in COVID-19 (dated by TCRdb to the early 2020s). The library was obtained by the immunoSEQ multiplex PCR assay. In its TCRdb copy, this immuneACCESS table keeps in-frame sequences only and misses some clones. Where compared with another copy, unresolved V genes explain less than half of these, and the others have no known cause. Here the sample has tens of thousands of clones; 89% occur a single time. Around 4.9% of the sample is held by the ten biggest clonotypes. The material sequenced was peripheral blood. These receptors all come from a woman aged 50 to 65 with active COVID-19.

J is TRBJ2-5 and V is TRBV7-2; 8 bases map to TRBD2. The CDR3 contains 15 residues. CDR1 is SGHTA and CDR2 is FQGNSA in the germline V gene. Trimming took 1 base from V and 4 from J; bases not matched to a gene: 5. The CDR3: CASSLVSGSTETQYF. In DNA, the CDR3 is TGTGCCAGCAGCTTAGTAAGCGGGAGTACAGAGACCCAGTACTTC.

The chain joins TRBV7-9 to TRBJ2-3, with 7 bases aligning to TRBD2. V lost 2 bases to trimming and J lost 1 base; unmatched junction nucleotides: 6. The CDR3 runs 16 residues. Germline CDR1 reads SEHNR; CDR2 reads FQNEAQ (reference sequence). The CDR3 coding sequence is TGTGCCAGCAGCTTACAGCGGGGAGTAGGCACAGATACGCAGTATTTT. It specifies CASSLQRGVGTDTQYF.

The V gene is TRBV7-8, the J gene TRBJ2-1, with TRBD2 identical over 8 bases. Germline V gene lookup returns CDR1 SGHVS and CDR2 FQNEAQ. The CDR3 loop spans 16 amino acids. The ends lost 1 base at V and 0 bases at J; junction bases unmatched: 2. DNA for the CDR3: TGTGCCAGCAGCTTAGATGGGACTAGCTCCTACAATGAGCAGTTCTTC. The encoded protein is CASSLDGTSSYNEQFF.

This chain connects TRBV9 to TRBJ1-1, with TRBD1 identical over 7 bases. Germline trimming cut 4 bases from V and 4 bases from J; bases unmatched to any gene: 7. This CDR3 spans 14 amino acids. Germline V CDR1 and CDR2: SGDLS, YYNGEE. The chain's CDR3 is CASSPDRASTEAFF. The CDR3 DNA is TGTGCCAGCAGCCCAGACAGGGCGAGCACTGAAGCTTTCTTT.

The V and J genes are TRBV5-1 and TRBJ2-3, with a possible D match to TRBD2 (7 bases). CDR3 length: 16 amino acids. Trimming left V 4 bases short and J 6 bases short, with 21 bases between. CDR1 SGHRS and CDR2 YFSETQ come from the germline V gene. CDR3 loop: CASSPNGRGAADTQYF. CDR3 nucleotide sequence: TGCGCCAGCAGCCCAAACGGACGGGGGGCGGCCGATACGCAGTATTTT.

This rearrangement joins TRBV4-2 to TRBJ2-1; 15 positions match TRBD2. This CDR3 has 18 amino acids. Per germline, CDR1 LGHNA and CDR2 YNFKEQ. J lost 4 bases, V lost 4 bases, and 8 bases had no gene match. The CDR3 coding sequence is TGTGCCAGCAGCCCGCCGGGACTAGCGGGAGGAGGGTACAATGAGCAGTTCTTC. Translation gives CASSPPGLAGGGYNEQFF.

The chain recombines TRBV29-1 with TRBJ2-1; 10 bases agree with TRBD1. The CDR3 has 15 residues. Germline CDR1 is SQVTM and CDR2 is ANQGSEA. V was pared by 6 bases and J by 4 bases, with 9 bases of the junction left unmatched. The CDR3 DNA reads TGCAGCGTCGTGACCGGGACAGGGGTTTACAATGAGCAGTTCTTC. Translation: CSVVTGTGVYNEQFF.

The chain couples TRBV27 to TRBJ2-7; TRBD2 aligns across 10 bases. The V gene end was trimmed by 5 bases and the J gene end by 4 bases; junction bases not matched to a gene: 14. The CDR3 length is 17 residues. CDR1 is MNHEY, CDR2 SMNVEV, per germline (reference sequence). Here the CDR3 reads CASSRRGSGGKGYEQYF. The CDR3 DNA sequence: TGTGCCAGCAGTCGTAGGGGTAGCGGGGGGAAGGGGTACGAGCAGTACTTC.

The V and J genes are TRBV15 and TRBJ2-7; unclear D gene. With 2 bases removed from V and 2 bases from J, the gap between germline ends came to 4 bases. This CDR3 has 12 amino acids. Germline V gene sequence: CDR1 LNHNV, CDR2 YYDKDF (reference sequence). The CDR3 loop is CATSRPTYEQYF. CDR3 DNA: TGTGCCACCAGCAGACCCACCTACGAGCAGTACTTC.

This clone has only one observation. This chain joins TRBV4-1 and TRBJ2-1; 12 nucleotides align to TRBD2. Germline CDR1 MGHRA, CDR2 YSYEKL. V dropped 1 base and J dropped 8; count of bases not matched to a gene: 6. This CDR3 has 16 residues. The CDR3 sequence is CASSQGTSGKGDEQFF. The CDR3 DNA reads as TGCGCCAGCAGCCAAGGGACTAGCGGGAAGGGGGATGAGCAGTTCTTC.

Written as DNA, the CDR3 is TGTGCCACCAGTGATCCGAAAATGCAGCGGACCTCCTACAATGAGCAGTTCTTC. Translated, it gives CATSDPKMQRTSYNEQFF. This chain links TRBV24-1 with TRBJ2-1; a weak D match, TRBD2 (5 bases). Germline V gene data show CDR1 as KGHDR and CDR2 as SFDVKD. The CDR3 loop spans 18 amino acids. The V end lost 3 bases, the J end lost 0 bases, and 17 bases lay between the germline ends.

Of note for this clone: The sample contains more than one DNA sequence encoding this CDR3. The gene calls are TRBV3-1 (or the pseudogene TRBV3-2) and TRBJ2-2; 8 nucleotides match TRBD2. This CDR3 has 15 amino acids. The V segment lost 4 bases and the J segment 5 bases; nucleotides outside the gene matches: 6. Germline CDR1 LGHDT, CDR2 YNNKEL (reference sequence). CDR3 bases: TGTGCCAGCAGCCTCGGGGGGGCCCGGACCGGGGAGCTGTTTTTT. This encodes CASSLGGARTGELFF.

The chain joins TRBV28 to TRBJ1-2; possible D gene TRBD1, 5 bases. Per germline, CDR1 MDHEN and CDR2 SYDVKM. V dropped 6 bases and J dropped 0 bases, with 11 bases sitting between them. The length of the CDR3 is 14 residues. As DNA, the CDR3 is TGTGCCAGCAGACAGGACGGCACTAACTATGGCTACACCTTC. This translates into CASRQDGTNYGYTF.

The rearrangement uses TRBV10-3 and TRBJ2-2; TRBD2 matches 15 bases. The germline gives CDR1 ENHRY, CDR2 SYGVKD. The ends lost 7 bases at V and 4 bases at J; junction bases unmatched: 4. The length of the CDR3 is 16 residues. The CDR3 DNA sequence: TGTGCCATCAACGGACTAGCGGGAGGGACCACCGGGGAGCTGTTTTTT. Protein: CAINGLAGGTTGELFF.

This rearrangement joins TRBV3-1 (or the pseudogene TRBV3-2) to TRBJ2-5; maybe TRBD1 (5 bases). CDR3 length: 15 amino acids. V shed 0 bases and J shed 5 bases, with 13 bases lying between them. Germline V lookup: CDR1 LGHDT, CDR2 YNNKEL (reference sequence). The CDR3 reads CASSQDQARAETQYF. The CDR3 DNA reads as TGTGCCAGCAGCCAAGACCAAGCCAGGGCGGAGACCCAGTACTTC.

The CDR3 DNA is TGTGCCAGCACCCTCGGGGGATTAGAGACCCAGTACTTC. Its protein product is CASTLGGLETQYF. This chain uses TRBV7-9 with TRBJ2-5; D might be TRBD2 (6 bases). The germline V gene encodes CDR1 SEHNR and CDR2 FQNEAQ (reference sequence). Deletions cut 7 bases from V and 4 bases from J, with 13 bases between. The CDR3 is 13 amino acids.

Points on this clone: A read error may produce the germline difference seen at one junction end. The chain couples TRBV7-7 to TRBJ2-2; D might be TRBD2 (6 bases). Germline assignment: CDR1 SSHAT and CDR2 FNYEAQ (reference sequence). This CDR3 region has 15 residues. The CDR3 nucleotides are TGTGCTAGCAGCCGAGGGGACTCCGCGGCCGGGGAGCTGTTTTTT. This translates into CASSRGDSAAGELFF.

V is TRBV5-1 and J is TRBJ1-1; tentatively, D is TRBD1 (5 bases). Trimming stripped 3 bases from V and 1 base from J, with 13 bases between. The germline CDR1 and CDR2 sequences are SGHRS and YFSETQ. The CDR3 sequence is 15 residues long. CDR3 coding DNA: TGCGCCAGCAGCTCCCAGGGATCAGGGAACACTGAAGCTTTCTTT. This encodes CASSSQGSGNTEAFF. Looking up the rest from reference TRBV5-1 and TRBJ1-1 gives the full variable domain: KAGVTQTPRYLIKTRGQQVTLSCSPISGHRSVSWYQQTPGQGLQFLFEYFSETQRNKGNFPGRFSGRQFSNSRSEMNVSTLELGDSALYLCASSSQGSGNTEAFFGQGTRLTVV.

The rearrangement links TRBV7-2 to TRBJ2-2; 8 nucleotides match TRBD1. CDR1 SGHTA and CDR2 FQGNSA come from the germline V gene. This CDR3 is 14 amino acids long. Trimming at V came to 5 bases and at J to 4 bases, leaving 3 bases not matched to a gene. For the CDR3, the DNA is TGTGCCAGCAGCCCGACAGGGGTCACCGGGGAGCTGTTTTTT. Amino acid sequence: CASSPTGVTGELFF.

The CDR3 bases are TGTGCCAGCAGTGAACGGCCAGCGGGATTTTGGCAGGGCGGGGAGCTGTTTTTT. Translation: CASSERPAGFWQGGELFF. The chain carries TRBV2 and TRBJ2-2; 7 nucleotides match TRBD2. J lost 7 bases, V lost 2 bases, and 16 bases had no gene match. The CDR3 extends over 18 amino acids. The V gene's germline CDR1 is SNHLY and CDR2 FYNNEI. Full variable domain (remainder filled in from reference TRBV2 and TRBJ2-2): EPEVTQTPSHQVTQMGQEVILRCVPISNHLYFYWYRQILGQKVEFLVSFYNNEISEKSEIFDDQFSVERPDGSNFTLKIRSTKLEDSAMYFCASSERPAGFWQGGELFFGEGSRLTVL.

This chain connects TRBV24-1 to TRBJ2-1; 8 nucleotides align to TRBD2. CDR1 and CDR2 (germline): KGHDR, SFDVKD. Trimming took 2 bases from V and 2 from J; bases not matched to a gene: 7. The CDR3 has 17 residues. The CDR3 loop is CATSDYRAGVAYNEQFF. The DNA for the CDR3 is TGTGCCACCAGTGATTATAGAGCGGGAGTCGCCTACAATGAGCAGTTCTTC.

The CDR3 sequence: CASSSSGSSYEQYF. Written as DNA, the CDR3 is TGTGCCAGCAGCTCTAGCGGGAGCTCCTACGAGCAGTACTTC. The chain carries TRBV7-9 and TRBJ2-7, with 10 nucleotides matching TRBD2. The CDR3 extends over 14 amino acids. CDR1 is SEHNR and CDR2 is FQNEAQ in the germline V gene (reference sequence). Trimming took 4 bases from V and 0 from J; bases not matched to a gene: 0. The full variable domain, completed using reference TRBV7-9 and TRBJ2-7, is DTGVSQNPRHKITKRGQNVTFRCDPISEHNRLYWYRQTLGQGPEFLTYFQNEAQLEKSRLLSDRFSAERPKGSFSTLEIQRTEQGDSAMYLCASSSSGSSYEQYFGPGTRLTVT.

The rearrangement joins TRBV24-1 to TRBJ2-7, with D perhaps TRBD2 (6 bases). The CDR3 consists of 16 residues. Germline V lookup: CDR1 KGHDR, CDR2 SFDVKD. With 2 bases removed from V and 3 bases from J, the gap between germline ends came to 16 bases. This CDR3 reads CATSDSQGSGGYEQYF. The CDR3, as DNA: TGTGCCACCAGTGATTCTCAGGGTAGCGGTGGCTACGAGCAGTACTTC.

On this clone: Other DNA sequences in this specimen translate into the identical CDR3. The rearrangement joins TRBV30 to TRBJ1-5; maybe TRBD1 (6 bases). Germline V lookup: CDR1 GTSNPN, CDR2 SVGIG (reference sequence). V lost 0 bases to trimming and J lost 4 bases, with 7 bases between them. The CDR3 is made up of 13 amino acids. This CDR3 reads CAWSVQGNQPQHF. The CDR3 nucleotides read TGTGCCTGGAGTGTACAGGGTAATCAGCCCCAGCATTTT.

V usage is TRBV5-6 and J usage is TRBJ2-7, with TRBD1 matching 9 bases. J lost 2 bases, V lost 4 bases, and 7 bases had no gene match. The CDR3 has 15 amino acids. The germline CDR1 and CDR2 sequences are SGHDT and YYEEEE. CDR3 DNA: TGTGCCAGCAGCCAGGACAGGGGAGGTCCCTACGAGCAGTACTTC. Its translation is CASSQDRGGPYEQYF.

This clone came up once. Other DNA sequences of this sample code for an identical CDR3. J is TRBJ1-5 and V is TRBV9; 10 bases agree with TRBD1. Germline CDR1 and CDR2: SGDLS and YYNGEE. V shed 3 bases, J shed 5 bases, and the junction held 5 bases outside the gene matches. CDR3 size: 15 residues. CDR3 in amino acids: CASSAGTGVDQPQHF. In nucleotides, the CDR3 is TGTGCCAGCAGCGCCGGGACAGGGGTGGATCAGCCCCAGCATTTT.

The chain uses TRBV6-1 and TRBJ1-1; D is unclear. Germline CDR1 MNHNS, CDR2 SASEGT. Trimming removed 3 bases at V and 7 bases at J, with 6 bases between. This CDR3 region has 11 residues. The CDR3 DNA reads TGTGCCAGCAGTGACGCCGGTGAAGCTTTCTTT. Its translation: CASSDAGEAFF.

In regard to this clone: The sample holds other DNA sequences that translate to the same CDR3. CDR3: CASSLGLAGSTDTQYF. As DNA, the CDR3 is TGCGCCAGCAGCTTGGGACTAGCGGGCTCCACAGATACGCAGTATTTT. The gene calls are TRBV5-1 and TRBJ2-3, with 10 nucleotides matching TRBD2. The ends lost 0 bases at V and 2 bases at J; junction bases unmatched: 3. The CDR3 loop spans 16 amino acids. The germline gives CDR1 SGHRS, CDR2 YFSETQ.